The clone carrying this TCR beta chain was seen more than once but under ten times. Its antigen is as yet unknown. The sample comes from a study of T cell repertoires in cytomegalovirus infection. Study findings and constraints: The ex vivo response showed dominance by HLA-C-restricted CMV-specific TCR beta clonotypes. Carriers of CMV and the relevant HLA type were discriminated by public TCR beta frequency.

TCRdb reprocessed the reads with MiXCR, giving one entry per CDR3 protein. Of under 350,000 distinct CDR3 sequences listed, 8% to 9.5% were seen once; the top ten hold approximately 4.5%. Germline lookup yields CDR1 SGHTA and CDR2 FQGNSA. The V and J ends lost 4 bases and 7 bases, in that order; junction bases with no gene match: 5. This CDR3 is 16 amino acids long. Material: PBMCs. The V call is TRBV7-2, the J call TRBJ2-1; 15 bases align to TRBD2. The TCR comes from a human donor in good health (CMV status not recorded). Some clones in this sample may be carry-over from other donors' samples. The CDR3 DNA reads TGTGCCAGCAGCTCGCGGACTAGCGGGGGGGCTAATGAGCAGTTCTTC. Translating it yields CASSSRTSGGANEQFF.